Shown below are 20 T cell receptor beta chains from a single sample sequenced in a study of blood T cell repertoires in COVID-19. Profiling relied on immunoSEQ multiplex PCR, and the TCRdb table lists in-frame clones only, not all of them. This sample yields about 68,000 clones, of which over 75% are seen a single time; 6.5% to 8% belongs to the top ten. The sample taken for sequencing was peripheral blood. The source is a man in his forties or fifties with active COVID-19.

J is TRBJ2-1 and V is TRBV13; 10 bases map to TRBD2. CDR1 and CDR2 from the germline V gene are PRHDT and FYEKMQ (reference sequence). V trimming: 5 bases; J trimming: 8 bases; junction bases outside the gene matches: 12. The CDR3 spans 16 residues. The CDR3 nucleotides are TGTGCCAGCAGCCCACTAGCGGGGTCTCCCGGGGATGAGCAGTTCTTC. This sequence encodes CASSPLAGSPGDEQFF.

The J gene is TRBJ2-3, the V gene TRBV24-1, with a tentative D call TRBD2 (5 bases). V gave up 8 bases and J gave up 2 bases, with 10 bases separating them. The CDR3 extends over 13 amino acids. Germline CDR1 and CDR2: KGHDR and SFDVKD. CDR3 protein: CATIVAYTDTQYF. The CDR3 DNA is TGTGCCACCATAGTAGCGTACACAGATACGCAGTATTTT.

The chain joins TRBV3-1 (or the pseudogene TRBV3-2) to TRBJ2-5; D uncertain. Trimming stripped 2 bases from V and 2 bases from J, with 9 bases between. Germline V gene data show CDR1 as LGHDT and CDR2 as YNNKEL (reference sequence). CDR3 size: 14 residues. The CDR3: CASSQHSRQETQYF. Here the CDR3 DNA reads TGTGCCAGCAGCCAACACTCTCGTCAAGAGACCCAGTACTTC.

The gene calls are TRBV11-2 and TRBJ2-3; D gene uncertain. V lost 3 bases and J 3 bases, leaving 13 bases between the germline ends. CDR1 is SGHAT, CDR2 FQNNGV, per germline. The CDR3 is made up of 15 amino acids. In DNA, the CDR3 is TGTGCCAGCAGCTTCTACCGGGTTGGAACAGATACGCAGTATTTT. It translates to CASSFYRVGTDTQYF.

CDR3 region: CASSPVARGQTNEKLFF. The CDR3 DNA follows: TGTGCCAGCTCACCAGTTGCCAGGGGGCAAACTAATGAAAAACTGTTTTTT. V is TRBV18 and J is TRBJ1-4; 8 nucleotides align to TRBD1. In germline, CDR1 is KGHSH, CDR2 LQKENI. CDR3 size: 17 residues. The J segment lost 1 base and the V segment lost 2 bases, leaving 6 bases of the junction unmatched.

V and J are TRBV5-1 and TRBJ1-6, with 7 nucleotides matching TRBD1. The germline CDR1 and CDR2 sequences are SGHRS and YFSETQ. The CDR3 runs to 13 residues. J lost 6 bases, V lost 6 bases, and 3 bases had no gene match. The CDR3 region has the DNA TGCGCCAGCAACAGGGGAAGTAATTCACCCCTCCACTTT. Amino acids: CASNRGSNSPLHF.

This chain links TRBV6-1 with TRBJ1-5, with D possibly matching TRBD1 (5 bases). Germline CDR1 MNHNS, CDR2 SASEGT. V was clipped by 3 bases and J by 2 bases, with 5 bases between them. CDR3 size: 13 residues. CDR3 in DNA: TGTGCCAGCAGTGACAGGGGCAATCAGCCCCAGCATTTT. Protein sequence: CASSDRGNQPQHF.

Only one count was recorded for this clone. The chain couples TRBV5-4 to TRBJ1-2, with 11 bases matching TRBD1. J lost 7 bases, V lost 2 bases, and 4 bases had no gene match. The CDR3 consists of 14 residues. Germline values: CDR1 SGHNT, CDR2 YYREEE (reference sequence). Here the CDR3 DNA reads TGTGCCAGCAGCTTAGGACAGGGGGCTCGTGGCTACACCTTC. It codes for CASSLGQGARGYTF. Using reference TRBV5-4 and TRBJ1-2 for the parts outside the CDR3, the full variable domain is ETGVTQSPTHLIKTRGQQVTLRCSSQSGHNTVSWYQQALGQGPQFIFQYYREEENGRGNFPPRFSGLQFPNYSSELNVNALELDDSALYLCASSLGQGARGYTFGSGTRLTVV.

The chain links TRBV7-9 to TRBJ2-3, with 8 bases matching TRBD1. This CDR3 has 17 residues. With V trimmed by 6 bases and J by 2 bases, 13 bases remained unmatched. Germline CDR1 is SEHNR and CDR2 is FQNEAQ (reference sequence). The CDR3 nucleotides are TGTGCCAGCAGGTTTCGTATGCGACAGGGGTTCACAGATACGCAGTATTTT. Residues: CASRFRMRQGFTDTQYF.

This clone was seen a handful of times. This sequence joins TRBV19 and TRBJ1-1; unclear D gene. This CDR3 has 13 amino acids. Trimming stripped 4 bases from V and 8 bases from J, with 14 bases between. Germline V CDR1 and CDR2: LNHDA, SQIVND (reference sequence). For the CDR3, the DNA is TGTGCCAGTAGTACCGCGCCCACGGTGGAAGCTTTCTTT. Its protein product is CASSTAPTVEAFF.

The gene calls are TRBV5-6 and TRBJ2-7; 8 positions agree with TRBD2. V dropped 3 bases and J dropped 5; count of bases not matched to a gene: 10. CDR3 length: 15 residues. Germline-derived CDR1 and CDR2 are SGHDT and YYEEEE. CDR3 DNA: TGTGCCAGCAGCTCCCTCGGGGGTAGCGGGAACGAGCAGTACTTC. It encodes CASSSLGGSGNEQYF.

This chain uses TRBV27 with TRBJ1-6; perhaps TRBD1 as D (6 bases). Germline V lookup: CDR1 MNHEY, CDR2 SMNVEV (reference sequence). This CDR3 is built from 17 residues. Trimming shortened V by 5 bases and J by 6 bases, and 20 bases separated the two germline ends. CDR3 sequence (DNA): TGTGCCAGCAGTGCGCTTCCAAACAGGGACGGTAATTCACCCCTCCACTTT. Protein product: CASSALPNRDGNSPLHF.

The chain couples TRBV19 to TRBJ1-1, with D unresolved. This CDR3 has 14 amino acids. Trimming stripped 1 base from V and 1 base from J, with 7 bases between. The V gene's germline CDR1 is LNHDA and CDR2 SQIVND (reference sequence). CDR3 coding DNA: TGTGCCAGTAGTATAGCAGTCACGAACACTGAAGCTTTCTTT. Its translation: CASSIAVTNTEAFF.

The chain couples TRBV12-3 or TRBV12-4 to TRBJ1-2; TRBD2 is a possible D gene (5 bases). TRBJ2-1 matches the DNA end more closely, so the J call is doubtful. CDR3 length equals 11 residues. The CDR3 DNA sequence: TGTGCCAGCAGTCGAGCCGGGATACAGTTCTTC. It specifies CASSRAGIQFF.

V is TRBV29-1 and J is TRBJ2-7; D gene uncertain. Germline V CDR1 and CDR2: SQVTM, ANQGSEA. The CDR3 is 12 residues long. Trimming stripped 7 bases from V and 4 bases from J, with 14 bases between. The CDR3 is CSADLNGYEQYF. In DNA form, the CDR3 reads TGCAGCGCGGACCTAAACGGGTACGAGCAGTACTTC.

The rearrangement links TRBV7-2 to TRBJ2-2; D may be TRBD2 (5 bases). In germline, CDR1 is SGHTA, CDR2 FQGNSA. V was cut by 7 bases and J by 5 bases, with 14 bases left in between. This CDR3 has 14 residues. The DNA for the CDR3 is TGTGCCAGCACCACGGACCCGGGGACCGGGGAGCTGTTTTTT. Protein product: CASTTDPGTGELFF.

This chain uses TRBV7-2 with TRBJ2-3, with 7 bases fitting TRBD2. Germline CDR1 reads SGHTA; CDR2 reads FQGNSA. The trim removed 5 bases at V and 4 bases at J, leaving 9 bases unmatched. The CDR3 contains 15 residues. As DNA, the CDR3 is TGTGCCAGCAGCCATTATAGCGGGTACTCAGATACGCAGTATTTT. Amino acids: CASSHYSGYSDTQYF. Variable domain in full (rest from reference TRBV7-2 and TRBJ2-3): GAGVSQSPSNKVTEKGKDVELRCDPISGHTALYWYRQSLGQGLEFLIYFQGNSAPDKSGLPSDRFSAERTGGSVSTLTIQRTQQEDSAVYLCASSHYSGYSDTQYFGPGTRLTVL.

This clone came up once. The V gene is TRBV5-6, the J gene TRBJ1-2; D remains unclear. Trimming took 0 bases from V and 5 from J, leaving 14 bases between them. This CDR3 comprises 15 residues. Germline V lookup: CDR1 SGHDT, CDR2 YYEEEE. In DNA form, the CDR3 reads TGTGCCAGCAGCTTGGGAAGGAAACGGGGTTATGGCTACACCTTC. It specifies CASSLGRKRGYGYTF.

The chain carries TRBV11-2 and TRBJ2-2; D uncertain. The germline CDR1 and CDR2 sequences are SGHAT and FQNNGV. Trimming pared 9 bases from V and 1 base from J, leaving 9 bases between. The CDR3 runs 13 residues. The CDR3 nucleotides read TGTGCCAGTGATCCCGGGAACACCGGGGAGCTGTTTTTT. As protein: CASDPGNTGELFF.

The chain links TRBV6-7 to TRBJ1-4, with D possibly TRBD1 on 6 matching bases. TRBV6-7 is labeled an ORF, and its function is uncertain. CDR3 length: 15 amino acids. Trimming shortened V by 6 bases and J by 7 bases, and 18 bases separated the two germline ends. The CDR3 sequence: CASSHPRGGGEKLFF. DNA for the CDR3: TGTGCCAGCAGCCACCCCAGGGGTGGCGGTGAAAAACTGTTTTTT.